Sequencing of this TCR beta chain was carried out in a study of cytomegalovirus exposure and HLA in healthy donors (dated by TCRdb to 2015 to 2018). About the investigation overall: An earlier analysis of some 600 of the donors reported over 250 Gb of sequence data and 100 million to 120 million unique TCR beta sequences obtained from roughly 170 million T cells. Typing coverage varied by locus: roughly 629-640 donors for A, B, C, DRB1 and DQB1; some 520 for DQA1; about 590 for DPA1; fewer than 480 for DPB1. The study profiled the T cell repertoires of around 700 subjects by immunosequencing and related them to cytomegalovirus serostatus. High-throughput TCR immunosequencing, statistical association of individual TCRs with disease status, and machine learning were combined to predict cytomegalovirus infection status. A later analysis re-analyzed previously published TCR beta repertoires from 660 or so donors and added high-resolution HLA genotyping to study TCR occurrence patterns. Besides the first cohort of more than 650 subjects, a separate validation cohort made up of 120 different subjects was used. An earlier analysis of fewer than 700 of the donors applied high-throughput TCR beta sequencing to assess whether each TCR beta V gene segment acted as functional or pseudogenic. Several DR-DQ haplotypes were handled as single units for association and clustering, since linkage in the cohort was strong. A later genetic analysis took genome-wide SNP genotypes for about 55% of the roughly 700 donors and used that subset as a discovery cohort. On average, around 230,000 unique TCR beta nucleotide sequences were sequenced per donor among several hundred genotyped donors of the cohort, with roughly 18% of those sequences being non-productive. Every discovery cohort repertoire had been produced on one sequencing platform. Both class I and class II loci were covered by HLA typing, at four-digit resolution. Of the roughly 390 genotyped donors, 81% were placed in the genetic ancestry cluster associated with self-reported Caucasian donors. The later analysis used no new phenotypic data to find candidate immune exposures, relying instead on TCR beta sequences and their occurrence across donors. An early release covering more than 500 HLA-typed donors comprised about 300 gigabases of sequencing data and 85 million or so unique TCR sequences. The study aimed to test whether signatures of past pathogen exposure could be identified by cataloging public T cell receptors. Donor age, sex, ethnicity and CMV serostatus were collected together with the repertoire data. On the study overall, not on this receptor specifically: Most TCR sequences were seen in very few donors, while some public TCRs were found in many individuals. Presence/absence analyses assumed roughly uniform sequencing depth across donors, an assumption that may not hold. A cluster of highly shared sequence variants was judged likely to represent a technical artifact of the sequencing pipeline. According to the authors, the approach could potentially be generalized to other disease states and immunological phenotypes. Because HLA typing was missing for some donors at each locus, association tests included only the typed subset. A later analysis found that TCR association rates varied across HLA loci, with DRB1 alleles showing the most associated TCRs and HLA-C alleles the fewest. When HLA alleles, especially DR and DQ, strongly co-occurred, attributing TCR associations to individual alleles was difficult. Specific HLA alleles were associated with 15,000 to 20,000 TCR beta sequences at a false discovery rate of 0.05 in a later analysis. Because the 87-base-pair reads could not distinguish some IMGT-functional V segments, including TRBV6-2 and TRBV6-3, those segments were excluded. Linkage disequilibrium might explain the correlated functional status among segregating V segments, but an unknown experimental factor could not be ruled out. A later genetic analysis associated a missense DCLRE1C variant with V-gene and J-gene trimming of TCR beta chains, and an independent cohort replicated the association. The earlier analysis of some 560 of the donors excluded seventeen rarely observed V segments, including chromosome 9 orphons, because counts were too low. In the study, some 160 TCR beta chains were listed as associated with cytomegalovirus. Most CMV-associated TCR beta chains appeared to be HLA-restricted in a later analysis, and the HLA associations seemed to be driven largely by CMV exposure. An earlier analysis of approximately 530 of the donors showed that most TCR beta V segments appeared in productive rearrangements either about 87% or about 30% of the time, which broadly matched IMGT annotations. The only immune exposure information available for the cohort was CMV serostatus. A later genetic analysis reported fewer N-insertions in productive TCRs among donors in an Asian-associated ancestry cluster than the approximately 670-donor mean. A later analysis found that HLA-associated TCR beta chains were more clonally expanded and had lower generation probabilities than equally common non-associated chains. A further reported finding was that TCR beta sequences accurately predicted the HLA-A and HLA-B alleles for most subjects in the first cohort. A few of the identified cytomegalovirus-associated TCR beta chains were confirmed in vitro to be specific for cytomegalovirus antigens. The classifier was reported to diagnose cytomegalovirus status with high specificity and sensitivity in both the original cohort and the validation cohort. According to a later analysis, parvovirus B19, influenza, CMV and Epstein-Barr virus appeared linked to several top co-occurrence clusters. The cohort was sequenced for TCR beta chains only, and without alpha or paired-chain data the features that could be detected were limited.

The CDR3 runs 15 residues from the cysteine to the phenylalanine. Just CDR3 DNA is preserved here, 45 bases in frame from base 1. Per the germline V gene (reference sequence), MNHEY is the CDR1 and SMNVEV is the CDR2. V is trimmed back by 4 bases and J by 9 bases, and the junction contains 7 bases that no gene match accounts for. The cohort was made up of hundreds of healthy bone marrow donors. All cohort members were sampled while nominally healthy, although unrecorded immune exposures were likely present. The donor tested CMV seropositive, placing the donor among the 289 seropositive members of the cohort. Every donor gave a peripheral blood sample, and the peripheral blood mononuclear cells from that sample were used for TCR beta sequencing. The Qiagen DNeasy Blood Extraction Kit was used to extract genomic DNA from the blood cell samples. Library preparation used the immunoSEQ multiplex PCR assay. For the multiplex PCR, a mixture combining 60 forward primers for TCR Vbeta segments and 13 reverse primers for TCR Jbeta segments was used. A multiplex PCR assay on genomic DNA amplified the CDR3 region of rearranged TCR beta genes. The amplified TCR beta libraries were sequenced on the Illumina HiSeq System as 87-base-pair reads. In the paper's pipeline: Across the roughly 700 repertoires, a later analysis counted tens of millions of unique TCR beta chains, 8.5 million to 12 million of which were shared by at least two donors. Raw reads were error-corrected and collapsed into unique sequences by a nearest-neighbor algorithm in which closely related sequences were merged to remove PCR and sequencing errors. CDR3 sequences were aligned to IMGT reference sequences to assign V, D and J gene segments. For a sequence to be retained, a match of at least six nucleotides was required to both a V gene segment and a J gene segment. Rearrangements were called productive when the CDR3 lacked stop codons and stayed in frame with V and J; all others were non-productive. CDR3 was defined according to IMGT convention as the region running from the second conserved V-encoded cysteine to the conserved J-encoded phenylalanine. In an earlier analysis of more than 550 of the donors, sequences lacking an unambiguous match to a single V gene segment were excluded. In an earlier analysis of several hundred of the donors, V segments were called functional above 56.7% productive rearrangements and were called segregating when the between-donor standard deviation exceeded 5%. To diagnose cytomegalovirus status from the catalog of TCR beta chain sequences, a statistical classification framework was built. V and J gene assignment, in a later analysis, came from comparing TCR nucleotide sequences with IMGT/GENE-DB human TR gene sequences. Using the TCRdist pipeline, a later analysis assigned CDR3 sequences along with most-parsimonious VDJ recombination scenarios. In a later analysis, every TCR beta chain was defined by the combination of its CDR3 amino acid sequence and its V-gene family, and reads without a unique V-gene family were dropped. In a later analysis, 500 to 650 highly shared, low-generation-probability nucleotide sequences were removed to address suspected cross-contamination and a sequencing artifact. In a later analysis, a clonal expansion index was calculated for each public chain from normalized within-repertoire ranks of inferred template counts. A later analysis computed generation probabilities with a VDJ recombination model fitted to out-of-frame rearrangements, and checked the results against IGoR. In a later analysis, TCR-TCR, TCR-HLA and TCR-CMV co-occurrence was scored with hypergeometric tests, and a repertoire-size bias correction was applied to TCR pairs. To estimate false discovery rates, a later analysis permuted the HLA or CMV assignments 20 times. In a later analysis, co-occurring TCRs were grouped with DBSCAN, and TCRdist sequence similarity was added when clustering was performed within HLA-allele-positive subsets. Repertoires with fewer than 30,000 or more than 120,000 public chains, plus five repertoires with anomalous nucleotide sharing, were excluded from co-occurrence clustering. Sourced from immuneACCESS, this table was stored by TCRdb with only in-frame sequences that have V and J called. A share of the clones is absent; for the studies checked, an unresolved V gene accounts for under half, and the remainder has no known explanation. V, J and clone size are taken as reported in that table, and D and trimming were inferred from the DNA itself. The table for this sample shows 200,000 to 250,000 clones. The top ten hold 1.1% of the sample.

Remarks on this clone: Which antigen it targets is not known.

This receptor chain uses TRBV27 and TRBJ1-6, and TRBD1 matches 9 of the central bases. The TCR originated in a girl aged 2-10 years in good health and CMV-seropositive. Specimen: PBMCs. The bases read TGTGCCAGCAGTTGGGGACAGGGCAGGAGTTCACCCCTCCACTTT. It is translated as CASSWGQGRSSPLHF.